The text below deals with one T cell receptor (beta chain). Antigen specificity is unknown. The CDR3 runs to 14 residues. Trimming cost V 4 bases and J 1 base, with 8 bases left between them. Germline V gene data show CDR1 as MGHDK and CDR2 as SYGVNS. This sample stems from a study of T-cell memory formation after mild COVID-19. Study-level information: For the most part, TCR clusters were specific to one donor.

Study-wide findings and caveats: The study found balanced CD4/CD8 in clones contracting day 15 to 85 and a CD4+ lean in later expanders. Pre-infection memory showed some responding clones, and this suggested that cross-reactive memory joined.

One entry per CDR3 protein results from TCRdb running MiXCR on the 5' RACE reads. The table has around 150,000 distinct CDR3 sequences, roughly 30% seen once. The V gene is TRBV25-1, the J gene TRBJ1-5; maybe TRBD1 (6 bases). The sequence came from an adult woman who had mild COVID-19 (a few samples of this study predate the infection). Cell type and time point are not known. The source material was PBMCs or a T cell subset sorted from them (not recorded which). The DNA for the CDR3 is TGTGCCAGCAGTGTAACAGGGAGCAATCAGCCCCAGCATTTT. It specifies CASSVTGSNQPQHF.